Sequencing of this T cell receptor (beta chain) was carried out in a study of neurological immune-mediated disorders. Looking at the study overall: The 35 or so patients with multiple sclerosis comprised around 30 relapsing-remitting cases and 3 secondary progressive cases. Findings of the study overall: None of the CDR3 amino acid sequences of expanded clones were shared across subjects, and this suggested private repertoires in all groups.

V gave up 5 bases and J gave up 13 bases, with 23 bases separating them. The germline V gene encodes CDR1 SGHTA and CDR2 FQGNSA. The CDR3 contains 14 residues. With 10-nucleotide random UMIs, 5'RACE was used to make the cDNA. TCRdb re-called the 5' RACE reads through MiXCR, storing one row per CDR3 protein. This table has 49,000 or so distinct CDR3 sequences, just under 4.5% appearing once. 2 million unsorted PBMCs were stored in RNAlater at -80 °C before RNA extraction. This clonotype was observed many times. Its antigen is still unknown. The specimen was PBMCs. The chain uses TRBV7-2 and TRBJ1-2; possible D gene TRBD1, 6 bases. The sequence came from an older woman with multiple sclerosis. This CDR3 is CASSPQGLGAKATF. Here the CDR3 DNA reads TGTGCCAGCAGCCCACAGGGACTGGGCGCCAAGGCCACCTTC.